This TCR beta chain was identified in a study of OX40 agonist ivuxolimab in advanced cancers. TCRdb's copy holds only in-frame clones and misses some; the assay was immunoSEQ multiplex PCR. This table holds 65,000 to 75,000 clones, 80% to 95% found once. This TCR was recovered from an adult with an advanced solid tumor such as melanoma, head and neck, liver or kidney cancer. The material sequenced was CD4+ or CD8+ T cells sorted from blood, taken in a trial of the OX40 agonist ivuxolimab.

The CDR3 DNA reads as TGTGCCAGCATAGACAGCATGAACACTGAAGCTTTCTTT. Translated: CASIDSMNTEAFF. The chain recombines TRBV2 with TRBJ1-1, with D maybe TRBD1 (5 bases). This CDR3 is built from 13 residues. CDR1 SNHLY and CDR2 FYNNEI come from the germline V gene. Trimming cost V 7 bases and J 0 bases, with 9 bases left between them.